This entry lists 16 T cell receptor beta chains sequenced from one sample in a study of T cells in Graves' hyperthyroidism and ophthalmopathy. Amplified TCR beta CDR3 regions derived from RNA transcripts. The TCR CDR3 was amplified in a first-round RT-PCR using the HTBI primer set. TCRdb processed the multiplex PCR reads anew with MiXCR; each CDR3 protein has one entry. The sample yields about 560,000 distinct CDR3 sequences, over 15% seen once. Sequences were obtained from blood. All receptors derive from a young woman with Graves' hyperthyroidism.

At least ten counts were recorded for this clonotype. V and J are TRBV3-1 and TRBJ1-1, with D perhaps matching TRBD1 (6 bases). Trimming shortened V by 4 bases and J by 0 bases, and 18 bases separated the two germline ends. The CDR3 runs to 17 residues. The germline gives CDR1 LGHDT, CDR2 YNNKEL (reference sequence). CDR3 in DNA: TGTGCCAGCAGCCCTGGGGCCGGGACACGGATGAACACTGAAGCTTTCTTT. It encodes CASSPGAGTRMNTEAFF.

This chain uses TRBV12-3 or TRBV12-4 with TRBJ1-3; no definite D call. This CDR3 has 12 residues. Trimming took off 5 bases at V and 7 bases at J, with 9 bases between the two ends. CDR3 region: CASSLPENTIYF. Written as DNA, the CDR3 is TGTGCCAGCAGTCTACCAGAGAACACCATATATTTT.

V gene TRBV18 combines with J gene TRBJ2-7, with D perhaps matching TRBD2 (6 bases). Germline V gene lookup returns CDR1 KGHSH and CDR2 LQKENI. Trimming took 1 base from V and 2 from J, leaving 12 bases between them. The CDR3 spans 15 residues. The CDR3 DNA is TGTGCCAGCTCACCACGGCGGGGCACTACCTACGAGCAGTACTTC. This translates into CASSPRRGTTYEQYF.

The V and J genes are TRBV9 and TRBJ2-7; 11 nucleotides align to TRBD2. The CDR3 is 14 amino acids. The V gene end was trimmed by 0 bases and the J gene end by 7 bases; junction bases not matched to a gene: 3. Germline V gene data show CDR1 as SGDLS and CDR2 as YYNGEE. This CDR3 is CASSVELAGVEQYF. The CDR3 region has the DNA TGTGCCAGCAGCGTAGAACTAGCGGGGGTTGAGCAGTACTTC. Together with reference TRBV9 and TRBJ2-7, the CDR3 gives the full variable domain: DSGVTQTPKHLITATGQRVTLRCSPRSGDLSVYWYQQSLDQGLQFLIQYYNGEERAKGNILERFSAQQFPDLHSELNLSSLELGDSALYFCASSVELAGVEQYFGPGTRLTVT.

This clonotype turned up a few times. The genes are TRBV11-2 and TRBJ1-1, with TRBD1 as a possible D gene (5 bases). V gave up 5 bases and J gave up 10 bases, with 14 bases separating them. Germline V gene lookup returns CDR1 SGHAT and CDR2 FQNNGV. This CDR3 has 12 amino acids. CDR3: CASSPFRGVAFF. The DNA of the CDR3 is TGTGCCAGCAGCCCTTTTCGGGGGGTAGCTTTCTTT.

This clonotype was found many times. V usage is TRBV2 and J usage is TRBJ2-3; a possible D gene is TRBD2 (5 bases). Trimming cost V 6 bases and J 4 bases, with 11 bases left between them. This CDR3 region has 13 residues. The germline V gene encodes CDR1 SNHLY and CDR2 FYNNEI. The DNA for the CDR3 is TGTGCCAGCAGGCGGGCGTCTCCAGATACGCAGTATTTT. Encoded protein: CASRRASPDTQYF. Filled out from reference TRBV2 and TRBJ2-3, the complete variable domain reads EPEVTQTPSHQVTQMGQEVILRCVPISNHLYFYWYRQILGQKVEFLVSFYNNEISEKSEIFDDQFSVERPDGSNFTLKIRSTKLEDSAMYFCASRRASPDTQYFGPGTRLTVL.

This chain joins TRBV7-9 and TRBJ1-4, with D maybe TRBD1 (5 bases). CDR3 length: 14 amino acids. Looked up from germline, CDR1 is SEHNR and CDR2 is FQNEAQ (reference sequence). Trimming removed 4 bases from V and 6 bases from J, with 12 bases in between. CDR3 amino acids: CASSSAGTHEKLFF. CDR3 in DNA: TGTGCCAGCAGCTCTGCCGGGACCCATGAAAAACTGTTTTTT.

In its sample, this clonotype was seen many times. The chain joins TRBV5-1 to TRBJ2-3; D is undetermined. The ends were cut back, 0 bases at V and 0 bases at J, with 8 bases in the middle. The germline CDR1 and CDR2 sequences are SGHRS and YFSETQ. The CDR3 is 15 residues long. The CDR3 loop reads CASSLVSPSTDTQYF. The CDR3, as DNA: TGCGCCAGCAGCTTGGTCAGCCCTAGCACAGATACGCAGTATTTT.

This clonotype was observed at least ten times. J is TRBJ2-6 and V is TRBV12-3 or TRBV12-4, with D unclear. Trimming pared 8 bases from V and 0 bases from J, leaving 11 bases between. This CDR3 spans 15 amino acids. CDR3 in DNA: TGTGCCAGCTCGGTGCGACACTCTGGGGCCAACGTCCTGACTTTC. Its protein product is CASSVRHSGANVLTF.

The table lists this clonotype with a few counts. V and J are TRBV20-1 and TRBJ2-1; TRBD2 aligns across 13 bases. The trim removed 6 bases at V and 4 bases at J, leaving 15 bases unmatched. The CDR3 runs 18 residues. Germline CDR1 and CDR2: DFQATT and SNEGSKA (reference sequence). Written as DNA, the CDR3 is TGCAGTGCCTTTCTTATGCCGGGACTAGCGGGGCTATACAATGAGCAGTTCTTC. Protein product: CSAFLMPGLAGLYNEQFF.

The chain couples TRBV5-1 to TRBJ1-2, with a tentative D call TRBD1 (5 bases). Germline CDR1 SGHRS, CDR2 YFSETQ. This CDR3 spans 13 amino acids. V was shortened by 2 bases and J by 6 bases, with 11 bases between the two germline ends. CDR3: CASSLNVQDGYTF. For the CDR3, the DNA is TGCGCCAGCAGCTTAAACGTACAGGATGGCTACACCTTC.

This clonotype has ten or more counts. CDR3: CSARGGQGVTVDYGYTF. CDR3 DNA: TGCAGTGCTAGAGGGGGACAGGGGGTCACTGTGGACTATGGCTACACCTTC. The genes are TRBV20-1 and TRBJ1-2, with 11 bases that match TRBD1. There are 17 residues in the CDR3. The germline V gene has CDR1 DFQATT and CDR2 SNEGSKA (reference sequence). V was pared by 1 base and J by 3 bases, with 10 bases of the junction left unmatched.

Details on this clonotype: This may be a read error: a much more frequent sequence differs by one nucleotide. The chain employs TRBV2 and TRBJ2-1, with TRBD1 identical over 9 bases. Gene TRBJ2-7 matches the end of the DNA better, so the J call may be wrong. The CDR3 runs 14 residues. CDR1 SNHLY and CDR2 FYNNEI come from the germline V gene. CDR3 sequence: CASSERTGEHEQYF. The CDR3 DNA reads as TGTGCCAGCAGTGAAAGGACAGGGGAACATGAGCAGTACTTC.

This clonotype was recorded a few times. V and J are TRBV9 and TRBJ2-5, with D tentatively TRBD2 (7 bases). Germline values: CDR1 SGDLS, CDR2 YYNGEE. The length of the CDR3 is 16 residues. Between the trimmed V and J ends, which lost 3 bases and 5 bases, there was a span of 20 bases. CDR3 sequence (DNA): TGTGCCAGCAGCGGACTGTCCCAGGGGAGGGGGGAGACCCAGTACTTC. The encoded protein is CASSGLSQGRGETQYF.

The V call is TRBV30, the J call TRBJ2-5; perhaps D is TRBD1 or TRBD2 (5 bases each). The CDR3 extends over 12 amino acids. Germline-derived CDR1 and CDR2 are GTSNPN and SVGIG (reference sequence). Trimming left V 4 bases short and J 4 bases short, with 10 bases between. The CDR3 coding sequence is TGTGCCTGGACGTCCGGGGCAGAGACCCAGTACTTC. Amino acid sequence: CAWTSGAETQYF.

This clonotype occurred many times. The chain recombines TRBV12-3 or TRBV12-4 with TRBJ2-7; 8 nucleotides align to TRBD1. Unmatched junction bases numbered 6, after V lost 5 bases and J lost 3 bases. The length of the CDR3 is 14 residues. CDR3: CASSPYRGDYEQYF. The CDR3 DNA follows: TGTGCCAGCAGTCCATACAGGGGGGACTACGAGCAGTACTTC.